This TCR beta chain was observed in a study of OX40 agonist ivuxolimab in advanced cancers. The V and J ends lost 5 bases and 7 bases respectively, with 17 bases between them. The CDR3 runs 15 residues. CDR1 is SNHLY and CDR2 is FYNNEI in the germline V gene. TCRdb's table, derived via immunoSEQ multiplex PCR, lists solely in-frame clones and lacks some. The sample holds about 58,000 clones, roughly 87% seen once. This sample comprised CD4+ or CD8+ T cells sorted from blood, obtained in a trial of the OX40 agonist ivuxolimab. This sequence joins TRBV2 and TRBJ2-2; D gene ambiguous. The sequence derives from an adult with an advanced solid tumor such as melanoma, head and neck, liver or kidney cancer. The CDR3 DNA is TGTGCCAGCAGTCCCCTTGTAGAGGTTAACGGGGAGCTGTTTTTT. This codes for CASSPLVEVNGELFF.